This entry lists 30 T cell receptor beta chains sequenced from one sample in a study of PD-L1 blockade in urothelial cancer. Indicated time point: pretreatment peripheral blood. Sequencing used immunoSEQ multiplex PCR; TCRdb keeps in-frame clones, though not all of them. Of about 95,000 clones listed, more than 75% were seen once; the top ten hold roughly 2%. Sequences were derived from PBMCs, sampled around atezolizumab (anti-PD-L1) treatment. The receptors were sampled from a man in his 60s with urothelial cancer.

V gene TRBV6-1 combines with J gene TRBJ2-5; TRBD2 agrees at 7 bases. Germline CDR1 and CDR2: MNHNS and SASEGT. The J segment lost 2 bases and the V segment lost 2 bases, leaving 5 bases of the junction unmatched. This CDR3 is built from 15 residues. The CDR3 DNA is TGTGCCAGCAGTGAATTTGAGCGGGGACAAGAGACCCAGTACTTC. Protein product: CASSEFERGQETQYF.

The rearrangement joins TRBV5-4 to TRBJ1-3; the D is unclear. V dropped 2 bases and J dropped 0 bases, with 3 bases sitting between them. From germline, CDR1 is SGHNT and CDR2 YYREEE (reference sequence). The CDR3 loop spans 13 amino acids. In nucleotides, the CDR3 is TGTGCCAGCAGCTTCCACTCTGGAAACACCATATATTTT. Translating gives CASSFHSGNTIYF.

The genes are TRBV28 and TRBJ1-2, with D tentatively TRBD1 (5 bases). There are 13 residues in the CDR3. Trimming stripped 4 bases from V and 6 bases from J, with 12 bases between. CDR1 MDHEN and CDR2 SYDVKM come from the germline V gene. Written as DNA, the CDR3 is TGTGCCAGCAGTTCCCGGGGGTTGAATGGCTACACCTTC. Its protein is CASSSRGLNGYTF.

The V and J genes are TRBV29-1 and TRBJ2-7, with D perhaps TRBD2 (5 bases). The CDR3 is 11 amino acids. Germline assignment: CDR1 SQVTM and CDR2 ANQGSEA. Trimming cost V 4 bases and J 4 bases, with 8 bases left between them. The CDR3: CSVARGYEQYF. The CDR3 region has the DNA TGCAGCGTTGCCAGAGGGTACGAGCAGTACTTC.

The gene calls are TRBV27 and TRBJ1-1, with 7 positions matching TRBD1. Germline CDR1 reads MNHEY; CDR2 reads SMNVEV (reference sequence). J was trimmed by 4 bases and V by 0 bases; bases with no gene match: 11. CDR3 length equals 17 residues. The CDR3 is CASSLSLGIGGPTEAFF. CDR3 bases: TGTGCCAGCAGTTTATCCCTGGGTATAGGGGGCCCCACTGAAGCTTTCTTT.

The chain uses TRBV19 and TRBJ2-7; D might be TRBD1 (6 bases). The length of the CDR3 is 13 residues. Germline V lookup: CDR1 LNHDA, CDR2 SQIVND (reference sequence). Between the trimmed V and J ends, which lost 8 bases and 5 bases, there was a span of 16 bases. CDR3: CASGEKRGNEQYF. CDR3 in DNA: TGTGCCAGTGGGGAGAAGAGGGGGAACGAGCAGTACTTC.

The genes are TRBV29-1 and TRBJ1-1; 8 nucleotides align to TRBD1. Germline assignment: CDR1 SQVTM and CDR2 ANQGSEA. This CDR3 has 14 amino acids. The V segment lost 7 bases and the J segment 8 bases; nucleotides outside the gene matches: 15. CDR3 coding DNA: TGCAGCGGAATCATTTGGGACAGGCCTGAGGAAGCTTTCTTT. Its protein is CSGIIWDRPEEAFF. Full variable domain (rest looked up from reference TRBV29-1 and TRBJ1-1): SAVISQKPSRDICQRGTSLTIQCQVDSQVTMMFWYRQQPGQSLTLIATANQGSEATYESGFVIDKFPISRPNLTFSTLTVSNMSPEDSSIYLCSGIIWDRPEEAFFGQGTRLTVV.

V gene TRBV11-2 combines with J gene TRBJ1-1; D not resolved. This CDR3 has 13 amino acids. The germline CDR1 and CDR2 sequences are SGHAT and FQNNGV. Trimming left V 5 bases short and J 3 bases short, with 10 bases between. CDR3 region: CASSPEVDTEAFF. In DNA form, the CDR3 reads TGTGCCAGCAGCCCCGAGGTGGACACTGAAGCTTTCTTT.

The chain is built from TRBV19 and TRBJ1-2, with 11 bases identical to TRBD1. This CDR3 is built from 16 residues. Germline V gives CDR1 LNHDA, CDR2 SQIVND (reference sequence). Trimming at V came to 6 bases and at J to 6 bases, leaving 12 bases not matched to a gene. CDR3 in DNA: TGTGCCAGTAGGGGACAGGGGGGAAGGAAGGTCGATGGCTACACCTTC. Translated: CASRGQGGRKVDGYTF.

In nucleotides, the CDR3 is TGTGCCAGCAGCCCCGGAGAGACCCAGTACTTC. Amino acids: CASSPGETQYF. The V call is TRBV28, the J call TRBJ2-5, with D hard to call. Trimming took off 6 bases at V and 4 bases at J, with 6 bases between the two ends. This CDR3 spans 11 amino acids. CDR1 and CDR2 (germline): MDHEN, SYDVKM. Combining the CDR3 with reference TRBV28 and TRBJ2-5 gives the whole variable domain DVKVTQSSRYLVKRTGEKVFLECVQDMDHENMFWYRQDPGLGLRLIYFSYDVKMKEKGDIPEGYSVSREKKERFSLILESASTNQTSMYLCASSPGETQYFGPGTRLLVL.

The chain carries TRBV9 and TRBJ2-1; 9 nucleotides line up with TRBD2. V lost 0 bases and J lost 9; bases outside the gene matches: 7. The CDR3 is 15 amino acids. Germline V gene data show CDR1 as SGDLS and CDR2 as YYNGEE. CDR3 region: CASSVELAGMGEQFF. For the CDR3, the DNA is TGTGCCAGCAGCGTAGAGCTAGCGGGAATGGGTGAGCAGTTCTTC.

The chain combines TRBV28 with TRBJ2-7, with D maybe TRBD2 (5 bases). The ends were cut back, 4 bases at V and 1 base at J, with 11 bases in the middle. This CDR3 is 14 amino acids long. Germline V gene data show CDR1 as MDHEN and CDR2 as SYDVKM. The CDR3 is CASSSSGISYEQYF. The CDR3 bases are TGTGCCAGCAGTTCATCCGGGATTTCCTACGAGCAGTACTTC.

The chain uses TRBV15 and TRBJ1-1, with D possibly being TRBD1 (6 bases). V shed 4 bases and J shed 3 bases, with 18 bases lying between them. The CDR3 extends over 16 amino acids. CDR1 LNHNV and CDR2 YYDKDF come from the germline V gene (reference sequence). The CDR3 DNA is TGTGCCACCAGCAAAGAACAGGGAATGGGGGACACTGAAGCTTTCTTT. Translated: CATSKEQGMGDTEAFF.

CDR3 DNA: TGTGCCTGGAGTGTAAGCAGGGGGGACTATGGCTACACCTTC. This sequence encodes CAWSVSRGDYGYTF. This chain uses TRBV30 with TRBJ1-2, with 7 bases that match TRBD1. CDR1 and CDR2 (germline): GTSNPN, SVGIG (reference sequence). The CDR3 runs 14 residues. The ends lost 0 bases at V and 3 bases at J; junction bases unmatched: 4.

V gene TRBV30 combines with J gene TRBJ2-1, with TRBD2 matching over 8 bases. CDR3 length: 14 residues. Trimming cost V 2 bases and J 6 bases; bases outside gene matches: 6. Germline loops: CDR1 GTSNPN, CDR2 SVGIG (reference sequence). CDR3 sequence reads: CAWSTRTSSNEQFF. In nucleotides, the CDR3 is TGTGCCTGGAGTACCCGGACTAGCAGCAATGAGCAGTTCTTC.

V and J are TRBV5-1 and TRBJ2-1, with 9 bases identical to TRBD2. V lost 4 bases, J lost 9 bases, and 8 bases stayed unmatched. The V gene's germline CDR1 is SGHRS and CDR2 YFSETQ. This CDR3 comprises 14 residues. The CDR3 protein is CASSLRTSVAEQFF. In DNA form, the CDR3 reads TGCGCCAGCAGCCTCCGGACTAGCGTTGCTGAGCAGTTCTTC.

In nucleotides, the CDR3 is TGTGCCAGTAGTATAGACCCGAGGACAGGGATCTTGGATACGCAGTATTTT. It encodes CASSIDPRTGILDTQYF. The chain couples TRBV19 to TRBJ2-3; 8 nucleotides match TRBD1. The V segment lost 0 bases and the J segment 6 bases; nucleotides outside the gene matches: 11. CDR1 LNHDA and CDR2 SQIVND come from the germline V gene (reference sequence). The CDR3 runs 17 residues. Looking up the rest from reference TRBV19 and TRBJ2-3 gives the full variable domain: DGGITQSPKYLFRKEGQNVTLSCEQNLNHDAMYWYRQDPGQGLRLIYYSQIVNDFQKGDIAEGYSVSREKKESFPLTVTSAQKNPTAFYLCASSIDPRTGILDTQYFGPGTRLTVL.

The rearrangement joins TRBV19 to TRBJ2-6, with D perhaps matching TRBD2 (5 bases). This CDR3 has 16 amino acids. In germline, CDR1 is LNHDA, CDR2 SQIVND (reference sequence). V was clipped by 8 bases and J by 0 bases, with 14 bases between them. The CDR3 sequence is CASGLDFHSGANVLTF. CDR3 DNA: TGTGCCAGTGGGTTGGACTTCCACTCTGGGGCCAACGTCCTGACTTTC.

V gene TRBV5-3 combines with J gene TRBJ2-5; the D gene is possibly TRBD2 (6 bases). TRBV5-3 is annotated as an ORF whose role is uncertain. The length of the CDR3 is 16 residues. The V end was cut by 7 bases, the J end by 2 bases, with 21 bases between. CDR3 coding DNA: TGTGCCAGACTCCAGGGACTCCAACTCCTTCAAGAGACCCAGTACTTC. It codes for CARLQGLQLLQETQYF.

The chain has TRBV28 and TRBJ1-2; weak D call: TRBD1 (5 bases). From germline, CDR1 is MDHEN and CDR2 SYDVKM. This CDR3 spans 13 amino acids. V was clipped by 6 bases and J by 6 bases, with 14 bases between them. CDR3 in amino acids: CASRAGRANGYTF. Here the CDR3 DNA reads TGTGCCAGCAGAGCCGGCAGGGCGAATGGCTACACCTTC.

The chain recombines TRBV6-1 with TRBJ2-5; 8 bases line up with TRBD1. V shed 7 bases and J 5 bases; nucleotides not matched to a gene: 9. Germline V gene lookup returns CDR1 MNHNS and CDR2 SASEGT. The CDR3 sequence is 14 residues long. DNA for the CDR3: TGTGCCAGCACCGACGGCAGGGGGCCGGAGACCCAGTACTTC. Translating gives CASTDGRGPETQYF.

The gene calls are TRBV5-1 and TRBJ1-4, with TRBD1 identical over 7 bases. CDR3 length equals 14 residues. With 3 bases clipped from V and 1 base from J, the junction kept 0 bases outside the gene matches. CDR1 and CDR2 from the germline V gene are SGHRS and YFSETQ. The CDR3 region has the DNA TGCGCCAGCAGCTCAGGGGGAACTAATGAAAAACTGTTTTTT. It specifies CASSSGGTNEKLFF.

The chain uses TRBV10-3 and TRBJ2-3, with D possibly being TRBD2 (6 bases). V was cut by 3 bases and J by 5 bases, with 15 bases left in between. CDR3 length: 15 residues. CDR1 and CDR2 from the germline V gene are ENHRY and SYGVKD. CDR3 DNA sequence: TGTGCCATCAGTGAAACGGCGGGGTCGAAAGATACGCAGTATTTT. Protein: CAISETAGSKDTQYF.

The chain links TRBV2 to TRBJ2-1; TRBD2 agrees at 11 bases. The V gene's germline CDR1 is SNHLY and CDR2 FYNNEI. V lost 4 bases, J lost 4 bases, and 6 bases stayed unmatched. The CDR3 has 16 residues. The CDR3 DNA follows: TGTGCCAGCAGTGGGTATACTAGCGGGGGTTACAATGAGCAGTTCTTC. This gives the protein CASSGYTSGGYNEQFF.

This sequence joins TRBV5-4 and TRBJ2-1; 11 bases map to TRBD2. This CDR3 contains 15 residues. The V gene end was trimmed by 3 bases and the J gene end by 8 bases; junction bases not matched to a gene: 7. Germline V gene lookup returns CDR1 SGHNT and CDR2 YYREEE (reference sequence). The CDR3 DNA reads TGTGCCAGCAGCTCGGCCGGGACTAGCGGCCATGAGCAGTTCTTC. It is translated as CASSSAGTSGHEQFF.

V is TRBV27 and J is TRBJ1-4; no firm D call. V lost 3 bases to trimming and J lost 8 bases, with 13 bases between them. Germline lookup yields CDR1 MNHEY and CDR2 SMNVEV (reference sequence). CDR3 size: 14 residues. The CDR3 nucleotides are TGTGCCAGCAGTTTTGGTGGAGGCAACGAAAAACTGTTTTTT. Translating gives CASSFGGGNEKLFF.

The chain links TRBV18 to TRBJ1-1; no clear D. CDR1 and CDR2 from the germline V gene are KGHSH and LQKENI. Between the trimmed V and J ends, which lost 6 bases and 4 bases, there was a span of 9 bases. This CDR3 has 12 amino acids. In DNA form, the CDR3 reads TGTGCCAGCTCGAGGGCGGGCACTGAAGCTTTCTTT. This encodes CASSRAGTEAFF.

CDR3 nucleotide sequence: TGTGCCAGCAGCTTCCCATTTAAGCCCCACTCTAGTCCGCAGTTCTTC. This gives the protein CASSFPFKPHSSPQFF. This chain connects TRBV5-4 to TRBJ2-1; no clear D gene. V was cut by 2 bases and J by 12 bases, with 24 bases left in between. The CDR3 is 16 residues long. Germline CDR1 reads SGHNT; CDR2 reads YYREEE (reference sequence).

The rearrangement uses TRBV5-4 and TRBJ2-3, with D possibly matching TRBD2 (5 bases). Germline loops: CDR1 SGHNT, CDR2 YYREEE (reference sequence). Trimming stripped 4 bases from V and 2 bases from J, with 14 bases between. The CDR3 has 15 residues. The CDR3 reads CASSLPLGDTDTQYF. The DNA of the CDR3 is TGTGCCAGCAGCCTCCCTCTGGGAGACACAGATACGCAGTATTTT.

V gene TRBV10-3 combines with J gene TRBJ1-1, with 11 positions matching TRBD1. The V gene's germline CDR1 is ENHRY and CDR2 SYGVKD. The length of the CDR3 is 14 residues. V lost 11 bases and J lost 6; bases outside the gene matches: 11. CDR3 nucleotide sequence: TGTGCCGCTCGGGGACAGGGGGATTATGCTGAAGCTTTCTTT. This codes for CAARGQGDYAEAFF.